The clone carrying this T cell receptor beta chain has more than one count but fewer than ten. Antigen specificity is unknown. This sample is drawn from a study of CD8+ T cells in alopecia areata. Background on the study: Tofacitinib administration to treated patients was oral, at 5 to 10 mg twice daily. A 6-month off-drug phase came after tofacitinib, which had lasted 6 to 18 months.

Sequencing relied on a cDNA template that was reverse transcribed from extracted RNA. Measured with immunoSEQ multiplex PCR; TCRdb has only the in-frame clones, and not every one. This table has approximately 140,000 clones, around 47% appearing once. CDR1 is MNHEY and CDR2 is SVGAGI in the germline V gene. The CDR3 has 12 amino acids. V was shortened by 2 bases and J by 15 bases, with 14 bases between the two germline ends. Study observations and caveats: Lesional scalp, notably in alopecia totalis/universalis, had clonality above that of normal scalp. Among patients, TCR sharing was less clear than in mice, a difference possibly due in part to HLA diversity in the patient population.

The sequence derives from a human donor with alopecia areata. Input material: CD4+ T cells sorted from blood. The rearrangement uses TRBV6-5 and TRBJ2-1; no firm D call. CDR3 residues: CASSYPGGPGFF. The CDR3 DNA follows: TGTGCCAGCAGTTACCCCGGTGGTCCTGGGTTCTTC.